The rows below give T cell receptor beta chains drawn from one sample of a study of Graves' ophthalmopathy and Graves' hyperthyroidism. TCRdb itself ran the multiplex PCR reads through MiXCR, one entry per CDR3 protein. The data show hundreds of thousands of distinct CDR3 sequences, roughly 20% seen once. Sequencing was carried out using peripheral blood. The receptors originated from a woman aged 18-35 years with stable Graves' hyperthyroidism. Some clones in this sample may be carry-over from other donors' samples. Both conserved end residues are part of each CDR3. The D gene is left open where the match is weak. Clone size is stated in some rows and not others, as once, few, many or a class when expanded.

j_call,v_call,cdr3_length,clone_size,d_call,cdr3_aa,cdr3_nt
TRBJ1-5,TRBV12-5,16,.,TRBD1,CASGLGPGTGSQPQHF,TGTGCTAGTGGTTTGGGACCCGGGACAGGGAGTCAGCCCCAGCATTTT
TRBJ2-4,TRBV12-3/TRBV12-4,13,many,.,CASSLGGLDIKYF,TGTGCCAGCAGTTTAGGGGGGTTGGACATTAAGTACTTC
TRBJ2-7,TRBV7-8,18,many,.,CASSIDGALWSLSYEQYF,TGTGCCAGCAGCATAGATGGGGCGCTGTGGTCCCTCTCCTACGAGCAGTACTTC
TRBJ2-7,TRBV5-4,12,.,.,CASSRPPDEQYF,TGTGCCAGCAGCCGTCCCCCTGACGAGCAGTACTTC
TRBJ2-7,TRBV11-2,14,once,TRBD2,CASSLWEGMSEQYF,TGTGCCAGCAGCTTATGGGAGGGAATGTCCGAGCAGTACTTC
TRBJ2-7,TRBV20-1,13,.,.,CSARGQVAYEQYF,TGCAGTGCTAGAGGGCAGGTGGCCTACGAGCAGTACTTC
TRBJ2-5,TRBV7-6,14,few,.,CASSFPRTSETQYF,TGTGCCAGCAGCTTTCCGCGGACTTCGGAGACCCAGTACTTC
TRBJ1-1,TRBV18,13,many,.,CASSPGGETEAFF,TGTGCCAGCTCACCCGGAGGGGAGACTGAAGCTTTCTTT
TRBJ2-7,TRBV2,12,.,TRBD1,CACTGARWEQYF,TGTGCCTGCACAGGGGCCCGTTGGGAGCAGTACTTC
TRBJ1-2,TRBV6-1,11,many,.,CASGAFYGYTF,TGTGCCAGCGGTGCTTTCTATGGCTACACCTTC
TRBJ2-7,TRBV12-3/TRBV12-4,14,.,.,CASSKGRTLPEQYF,TGTGCCAGCAGCAAAGGAAGGACCCTTCCCGAGCAGTACTTC
TRBJ1-1,TRBV28,13,.,.,CAIRFRGDTEAFF,TGTGCCATACGGTTTAGGGGGGACACTGAAGCTTTCTTT
TRBJ2-5,TRBV6-5,15,many,TRBD1,CASSPGWTGLETQYF,TGTGCCAGCAGTCCCGGTTGGACAGGGCTAGAGACCCAGTACTTC
TRBJ1-5,TRBV4-1,14,few,.,CASSQEVLNQPQHF,TGCGCCAGCAGCCAAGAAGTGCTCAATCAGCCCCAGCATTTT
TRBJ2-6,TRBV7-2,15,many,.,CASSLFLGGANVLTF,TGTGCCAGCAGCTTATTTCTCGGGGGGGCCAACGTCCTGACTTTC
TRBJ2-5,TRBV12-3/TRBV12-4,15,many,.,CASSLPGPGQETQYF,TGTGCCAGCAGTTTACCGGGGCCAGGGCAAGAGACCCAGTACTTC
TRBJ1-1,TRBV7-2,16,.,.,CASSLAGVGVNTEAFF,TGTGCCAGCAGCTTAGCGGGGGTGGGCGTGAACACTGAAGCTTTCTTT
TRBJ1-5,TRBV20-1,15,many,TRBD1,CSASRGTGGNQPQHF,TGCAGTGCTAGTCGGGGGACAGGGGGCAATCAGCCCCAGCATTTT
TRBJ2-5,TRBV12-3/TRBV12-4,14,many,.,CASSFATAQETQYF,TGTGCCAGCAGTTTTGCTACAGCACAAGAGACCCAGTACTTC
TRBJ1-5,TRBV6-1,14,.,.,CASSDGDSNQPQHF,TGTGCCAGCAGTGATGGGGACTCCAATCAGCCCCAGCATTTT
TRBJ1-6,TRBV5-1,14,.,TRBD1,CASSPGTEGSPLHF,TGCGCCAGCAGTCCCGGGACAGAAGGTTCACCCCTCCACTTT
TRBJ1-5,TRBV27,14,.,TRBD1,CASSSGQGIHPQHF,TGTGCCAGCAGTTCCGGACAGGGGATCCATCCCCAGCATTTT
TRBJ1-5,TRBV6-5,17,.,.,CASSYPWTVVGNQPQHF,TGTGCCAGCAGTTACCCATGGACAGTTGTAGGAAATCAGCCCCAGCATTTT
TRBJ2-7,TRBV7-9,15,many,TRBD2,CASSLTSGGPYEQYF,TGTGCCAGCAGCCTAACTAGCGGGGGTCCCTACGAGCAGTACTTC
TRBJ1-2,TRBV30,14,.,.,CAWSPGFTSYGYTF,TGTGCCTGGAGCCCGGGCTTCACTTCCTATGGCTACACCTTC
TRBJ2-7,TRBV10-3,14,once,.,CAIGDSWEAREQYF,TGTGCCATCGGTGATTCTTGGGAGGCAAGGGAGCAGTACTTC
TRBJ1-2,TRBV12-3/TRBV12-4,11,many,TRBD1,CAIQGGYGYTF,TGTGCCATACAGGGGGGCTATGGCTACACCTTC
TRBJ1-1,TRBV11-2,12,many,.,CASSSRFTEAFF,TGTGCCAGCAGTAGCCGTTTCACTGAAGCTTTCTTT
TRBJ2-7,TRBV28,15,.,TRBD1,CASSLNTGTGAEQYF,TGTGCCAGCAGTTTAAACACCGGGACAGGGGCCGAGCAGTACTTC
TRBJ1-2,TRBV6-5,11,once,.,CASSWAAGYTF,TGTGCCAGCAGTTGGGCAGCTGGCTACACCTTC
TRBJ2-7,TRBV28,15,many,TRBD2,CASSSGLAVSYEQYF,TGTGCCAGCAGCTCGGGACTAGCGGTCAGCTACGAGCAGTACTTC
TRBJ2-7,TRBV4-1,16,.,.,CASSHFAGTETYEQYF,TGCGCCAGCAGCCACTTCGCCGGGACTGAGACCTACGAGCAGTACTTC
TRBJ1-1,TRBV29-1,14,.,.,CSVVGLLIGTEAFF,TGCAGCGTTGTGGGGCTACTTATCGGCACTGAAGCTTTCTTT
TRBJ2-5,TRBV5-1,14,once,.,CASSSGPTSKTQYF,TGCGCCAGCAGCTCGGGACCAACCTCTAAGACCCAGTACTTC
TRBJ2-4,TRBV28,13,many,.,CASRTDGRNIQYF,TGTGCCAGCAGGACCGACGGGAGAAACATTCAGTACTTC
TRBJ2-5,TRBV29-1,16,many,TRBD1,CSVEVRGLWGAETQYF,TGCAGCGTTGAAGTCAGGGGGCTCTGGGGGGCAGAGACCCAGTACTTC
TRBJ2-7,TRBV2,14,many,.,CASSEARAIDEQYF,TGTGCCAGCAGTGAAGCGCGGGCCATAGACGAGCAGTACTTC
TRBJ1-1,TRBV29-1,12,many,.,CSVERQGTEAFF,TGCAGCGTTGAACGGCAGGGCACTGAAGCTTTCTTT
TRBJ1-1,TRBV7-9,14,many,.,CASSLSRVGTEAFF,TGTGCCAGCAGCTTATCGCGGGTTGGCACTGAAGCTTTCTTT
TRBJ2-7,TRBV18,16,few,TRBD1,CASSPTGTGTIYEQYF,TGTGCCAGCTCACCAACCGGGACAGGTACCATCTACGAGCAGTACTTC
TRBJ2-7,TRBV6-2/TRBV6-3,15,many,TRBD1,CASSSGTGGGDEQYF,TGTGCCAGCAGTTCCGGGACAGGGGGCGGCGACGAGCAGTACTTC
TRBJ1-2,TRBV15,17,many,TRBD1,CATSALGTGGANYGYTF,TGTGCCACCAGCGCCCTAGGGACAGGGGGCGCCAACTATGGCTACACCTTC
TRBJ1-1,TRBV2,14,many,TRBD1,CASRGQGPGTEAFF,TGTGCCAGCAGGGGACAGGGGCCGGGCACTGAAGCTTTCTTT
TRBJ1-2,TRBV27,13,many,TRBD1,CASSPDRASGYTF,TGTGCCAGCAGTCCTGACAGGGCGTCTGGCTACACCTTC
TRBJ1-5,TRBV4-1,17,.,TRBD1,CASSAQRTGTSNQPQHF,TGCGCCAGCAGCGCTCAGCGGACAGGAACTAGCAATCAGCCCCAGCATTTT
TRBJ1-5,TRBV19,13,many,.,CATTQYSNQPQHF,TGTGCCACCACCCAGTATAGCAATCAGCCCCAGCATTTT
TRBJ1-2,TRBV6-2/TRBV6-3,18,few,TRBD1,CASRTTRYRTGDYYGYTF,TGTGCCAGCAGAACGACAAGATACAGGACAGGGGATTACTATGGCTACACCTTC
TRBJ2-7,TRBV11-2,16,.,TRBD2,CASSWSGTSGKYEQYF,TGTGCCAGCAGCTGGTCCGGGACTAGCGGGAAATACGAGCAGTACTTC
TRBJ2-5,TRBV7-2,16,.,.,CASSLSKGQGQETQYF,TGTGCCAGCAGCTTATCGAAAGGGCAGGGACAAGAGACCCAGTACTTC
TRBJ2-7,TRBV4-1,14,.,TRBD2,CASSQTSGAYGQYF,TGCGCCAGCAGCCAAACTAGCGGAGCTTACGGGCAGTACTTC
TRBJ2-7,TRBV4-1,16,.,TRBD1,CASSQERGQGVYEQYF,TGCGCCAGCAGCCAAGAGCGGGGACAGGGTGTCTACGAGCAGTACTTC
TRBJ1-2,TRBV5-1,15,.,.,CASSLGTSPRGGYTF,TGCGCCAGCAGCTTGGGCACATCTCCGAGGGGTGGCTACACCTTC
TRBJ1-5,TRBV5-1,13,.,.,CASSSGVEQPQHF,TGCGCCAGCAGCTCAGGGGTTGAACAGCCCCAGCATTTT
TRBJ2-5,TRBV7-3,10,many,.,CYRLQETQYF,TGTTACAGGCTCCAAGAGACCCAGTACTTC
TRBJ1-2,TRBV30,14,few,TRBD1,CAWRLIQGDYGYTF,TGTGCCTGGAGGCTGATACAGGGGGACTATGGCTACACCTTC
TRBJ1-3,TRBV29-1,14,few,.,CSVEWEWPRNTIYF,TGCAGCGTTGAATGGGAATGGCCACGGAACACCATATATTTT
TRBJ2-7,TRBV12-3/TRBV12-4,16,.,.,CASTLKGHFPIMEQYF,TGTGCCAGCACCTTAAAGGGTCATTTCCCCATCATGGAGCAGTACTTC